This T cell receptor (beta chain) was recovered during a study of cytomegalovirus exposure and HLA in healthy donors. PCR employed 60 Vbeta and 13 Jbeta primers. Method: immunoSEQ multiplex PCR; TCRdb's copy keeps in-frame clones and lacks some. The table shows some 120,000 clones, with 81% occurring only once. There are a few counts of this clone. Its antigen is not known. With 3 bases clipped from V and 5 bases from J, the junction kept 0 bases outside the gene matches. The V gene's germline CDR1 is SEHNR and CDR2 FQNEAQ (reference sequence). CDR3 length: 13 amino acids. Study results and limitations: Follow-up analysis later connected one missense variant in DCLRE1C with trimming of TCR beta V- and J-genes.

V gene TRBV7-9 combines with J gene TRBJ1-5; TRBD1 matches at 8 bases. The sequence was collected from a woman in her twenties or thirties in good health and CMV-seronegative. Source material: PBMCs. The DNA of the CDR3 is TGTGCCAGCAGCTTGACAGGGGATCAGCCCCAGCATTTT. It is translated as CASSLTGDQPQHF.